This T cell receptor beta chain stems from a study of blood T cell repertoires in COVID-19. V lost 6 bases and J 2 bases, leaving 6 bases between the germline ends. The CDR3 runs to 12 residues. This table comes from immunoSEQ multiplex PCR, and its TCRdb copy is limited to in-frame clones, with some not included. The table has around 200,000 clones, approximately 87% seen once. The clonotype originates from a man in his sixties who had recovered from COVID-19. The chain couples TRBV12-3 or TRBV12-4 to TRBJ2-3; no firm D call. Sequencing was carried out using peripheral blood. The CDR3 sequence: CASSPVTDTQYF. The CDR3 nucleotides read TGTGCCAGCAGCCCAGTCACAGATACGCAGTATTTT.